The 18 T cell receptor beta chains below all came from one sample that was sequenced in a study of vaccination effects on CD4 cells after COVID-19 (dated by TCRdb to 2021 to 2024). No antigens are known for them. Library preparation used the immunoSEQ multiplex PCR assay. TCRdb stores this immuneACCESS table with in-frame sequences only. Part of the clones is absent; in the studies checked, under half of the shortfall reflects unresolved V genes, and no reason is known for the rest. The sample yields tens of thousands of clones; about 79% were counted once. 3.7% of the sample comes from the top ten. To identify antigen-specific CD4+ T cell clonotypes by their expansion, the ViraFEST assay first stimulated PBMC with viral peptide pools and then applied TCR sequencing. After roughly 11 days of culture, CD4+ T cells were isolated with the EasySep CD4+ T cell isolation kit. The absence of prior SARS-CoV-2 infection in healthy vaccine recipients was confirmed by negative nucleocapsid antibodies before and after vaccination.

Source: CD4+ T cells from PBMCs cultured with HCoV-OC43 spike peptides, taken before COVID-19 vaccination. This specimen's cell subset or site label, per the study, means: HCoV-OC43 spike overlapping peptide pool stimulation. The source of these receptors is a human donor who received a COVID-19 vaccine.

CDR3 protein: CASSPGRGREQYV. The CDR3 nucleotides read TGTGCCAGCAGTCCGGGTCGAGGGCGCGAGCAGTACGTC. The chain combines TRBV6-5 with TRBJ2-7; D perhaps matches TRBD2 (5 bases). Germline CDR1 reads MNHEY; CDR2 reads SVGAGI. CDR3 length equals 13 residues. The ends were cut back, 5 bases at V and 6 bases at J, with 14 bases in the middle.

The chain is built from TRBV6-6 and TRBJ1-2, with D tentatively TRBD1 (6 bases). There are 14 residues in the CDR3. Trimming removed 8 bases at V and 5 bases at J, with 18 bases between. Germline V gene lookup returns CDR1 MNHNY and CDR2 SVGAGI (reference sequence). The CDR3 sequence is CASYQSGVDYGYTF. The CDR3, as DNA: TGTGCCAGCTACCAGTCAGGGGTGGATTATGGCTACACCTTC.

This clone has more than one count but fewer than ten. Here the CDR3 reads CASSRNRRPYEQYV. In DNA form, the CDR3 reads TGTGCCAGCAGTCGAAACAGGCGACCCTACGAGCAGTACGTC. This chain links TRBV6-5 with TRBJ2-7, with D possibly being TRBD1 (5 bases). The V end lost 5 bases, the J end lost 2 bases, and 13 bases lay between the germline ends. This CDR3 comprises 14 residues. The germline CDR1 and CDR2 sequences are MNHEY and SVGAGI.

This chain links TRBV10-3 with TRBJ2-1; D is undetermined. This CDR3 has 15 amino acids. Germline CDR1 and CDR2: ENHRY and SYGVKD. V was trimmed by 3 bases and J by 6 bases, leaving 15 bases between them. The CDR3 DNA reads TGTGCCATCAGTGACACAAGGGTCGTCGGCAATGAGCAGTTCTTC. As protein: CAISDTRVVGNEQFF.

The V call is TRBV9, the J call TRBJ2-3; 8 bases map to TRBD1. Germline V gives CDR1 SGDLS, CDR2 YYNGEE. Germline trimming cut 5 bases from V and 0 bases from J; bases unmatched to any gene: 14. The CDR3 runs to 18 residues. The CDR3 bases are TGTGCCAGCAGTCAAGGACAGGGCCGGGGGTTGAGCACAGATACGCAGTATTTT. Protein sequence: CASSQGQGRGLSTDTQYF.

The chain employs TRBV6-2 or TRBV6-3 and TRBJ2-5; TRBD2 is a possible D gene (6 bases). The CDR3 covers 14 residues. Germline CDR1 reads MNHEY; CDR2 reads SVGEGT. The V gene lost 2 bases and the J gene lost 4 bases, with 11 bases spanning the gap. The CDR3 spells CASSYAGPGETQYF. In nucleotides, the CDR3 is TGTGCCAGCAGTTACGCGGGACCAGGAGAGACCCAGTACTTC.

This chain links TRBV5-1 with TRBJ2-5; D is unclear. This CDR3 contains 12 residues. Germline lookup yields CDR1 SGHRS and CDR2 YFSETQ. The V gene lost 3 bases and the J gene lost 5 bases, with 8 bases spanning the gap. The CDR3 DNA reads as TGCGCCAGCAGCTGGCCGAGTGAGACCCAGTACTTC. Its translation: CASSWPSETQYF. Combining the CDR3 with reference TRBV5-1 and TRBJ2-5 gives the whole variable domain KAGVTQTPRYLIKTRGQQVTLSCSPISGHRSVSWYQQTPGQGLQFLFEYFSETQRNKGNFPGRFSGRQFSNSRSEMNVSTLELGDSALYLCASSWPSETQYFGPGTRLLVL.

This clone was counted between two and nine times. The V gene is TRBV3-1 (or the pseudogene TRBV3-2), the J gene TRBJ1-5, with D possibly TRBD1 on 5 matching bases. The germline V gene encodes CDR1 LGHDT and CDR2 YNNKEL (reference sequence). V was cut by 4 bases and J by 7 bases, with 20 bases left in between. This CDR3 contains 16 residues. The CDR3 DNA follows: TGTGCCAGCAGCCCGAGGGACCTCGGGGCAGGGCAGCCCCAGCATTTT. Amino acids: CASSPRDLGAGQPQHF.

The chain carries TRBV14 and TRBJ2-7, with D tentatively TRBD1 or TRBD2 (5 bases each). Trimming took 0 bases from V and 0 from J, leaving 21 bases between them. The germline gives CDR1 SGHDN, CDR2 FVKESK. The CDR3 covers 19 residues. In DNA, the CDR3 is TGTGCCAGCAGCCAAGATTTGGGACCGGGACCCAGCTGCTCCTACGAGCAGTACGTC. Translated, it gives CASSQDLGPGPSCSYEQYV.

CDR3 residues: CASSSAANYGYTF. CDR3 bases: TGTGCCAGCAGTTCTGCTGCTAACTATGGCTACACCTTC. J is TRBJ1-2 and V is TRBV28; unclear D gene. Deletions cut 4 bases from V and 0 bases from J, with 6 bases between. The CDR3 extends over 13 amino acids. Germline CDR1 reads MDHEN; CDR2 reads SYDVKM.

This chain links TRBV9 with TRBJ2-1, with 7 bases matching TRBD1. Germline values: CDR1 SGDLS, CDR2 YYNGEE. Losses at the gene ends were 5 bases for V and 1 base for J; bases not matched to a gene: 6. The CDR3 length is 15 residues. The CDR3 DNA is TGTGCCAGCAGGGGGGCAGGGGGTTCCTACAATGAGCAGTTCTTC. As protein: CASRGAGGSYNEQFF.

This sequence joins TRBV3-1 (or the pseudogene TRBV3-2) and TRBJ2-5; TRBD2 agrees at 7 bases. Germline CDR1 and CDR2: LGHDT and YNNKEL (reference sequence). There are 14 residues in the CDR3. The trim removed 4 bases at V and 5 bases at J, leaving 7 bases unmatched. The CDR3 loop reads CASSPGAGVETQYF. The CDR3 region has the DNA TGTGCCAGCAGCCCTGGCGCGGGAGTGGAGACCCAGTACTTC.

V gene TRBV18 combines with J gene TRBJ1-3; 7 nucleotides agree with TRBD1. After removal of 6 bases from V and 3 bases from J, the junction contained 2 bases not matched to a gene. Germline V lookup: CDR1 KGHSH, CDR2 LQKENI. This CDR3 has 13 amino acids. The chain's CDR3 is CASSDRDGNTIYF. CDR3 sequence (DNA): TGTGCCAGCTCCGACAGGGATGGAAACACCATATATTTT.

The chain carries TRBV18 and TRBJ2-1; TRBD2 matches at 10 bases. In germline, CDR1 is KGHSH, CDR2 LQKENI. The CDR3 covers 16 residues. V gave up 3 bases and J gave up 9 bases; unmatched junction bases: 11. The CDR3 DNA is TGTGCCAGCTCACCCCGGGCTAGCGGGGGTGATGGTGAGCAGTTCTTC. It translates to CASSPRASGGDGEQFF.

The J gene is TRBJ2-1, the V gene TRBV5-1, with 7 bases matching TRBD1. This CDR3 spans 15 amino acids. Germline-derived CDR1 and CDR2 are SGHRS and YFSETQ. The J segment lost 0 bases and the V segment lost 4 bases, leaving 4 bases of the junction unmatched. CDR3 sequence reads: CASSQTGLSYNEQFF. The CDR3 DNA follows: TGCGCCAGCAGCCAGACAGGGCTCTCCTACAATGAGCAGTTCTTC.

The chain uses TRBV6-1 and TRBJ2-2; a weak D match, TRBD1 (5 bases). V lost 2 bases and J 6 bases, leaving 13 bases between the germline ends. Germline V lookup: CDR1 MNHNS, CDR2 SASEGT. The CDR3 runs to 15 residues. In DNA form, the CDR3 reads TGTGCCAGCAGTGAAATGACAGCAAAGGCCGGGGAGCTGTTTTTT. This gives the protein CASSEMTAKAGELFF.

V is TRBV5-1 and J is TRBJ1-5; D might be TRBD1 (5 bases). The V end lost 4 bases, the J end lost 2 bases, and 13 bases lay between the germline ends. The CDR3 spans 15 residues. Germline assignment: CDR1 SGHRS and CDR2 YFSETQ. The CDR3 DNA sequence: TGCGCCAGCAGCCTGTTGGGACTCGGCAATCAGCCCCAGCATTTT. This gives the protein CASSLLGLGNQPQHF.

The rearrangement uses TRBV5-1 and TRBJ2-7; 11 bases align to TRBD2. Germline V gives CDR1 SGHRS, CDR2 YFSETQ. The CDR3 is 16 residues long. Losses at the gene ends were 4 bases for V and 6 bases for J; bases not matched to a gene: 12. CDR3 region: CASSRPTSGEVGEQYV. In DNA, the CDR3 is TGCGCCAGCAGCCGACCGACTAGCGGGGAGGTCGGCGAGCAGTACGTC.